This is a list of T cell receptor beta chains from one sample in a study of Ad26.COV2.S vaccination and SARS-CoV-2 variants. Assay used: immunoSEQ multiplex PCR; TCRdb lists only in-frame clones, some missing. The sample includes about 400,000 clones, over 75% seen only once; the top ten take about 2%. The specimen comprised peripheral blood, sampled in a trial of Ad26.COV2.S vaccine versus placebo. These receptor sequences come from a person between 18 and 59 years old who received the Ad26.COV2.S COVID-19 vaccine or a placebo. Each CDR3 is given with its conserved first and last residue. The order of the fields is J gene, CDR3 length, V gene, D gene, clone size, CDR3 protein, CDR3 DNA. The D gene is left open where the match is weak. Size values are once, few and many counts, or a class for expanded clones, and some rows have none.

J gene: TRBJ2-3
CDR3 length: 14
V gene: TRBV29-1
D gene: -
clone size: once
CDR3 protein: CSASPRAVTDTQYF
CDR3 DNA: TGCAGCGCCTCACCCCGGGCAGTCACAGATACGCAGTATTTT

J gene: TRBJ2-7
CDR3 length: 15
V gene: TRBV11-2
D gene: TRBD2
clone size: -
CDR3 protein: CASSPSGSHFYEQYF
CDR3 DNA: TGTGCCAGCAGTCCGAGCGGGAGTCACTTCTACGAGCAGTACTTC

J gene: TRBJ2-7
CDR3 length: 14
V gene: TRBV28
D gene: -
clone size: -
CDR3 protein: CASSLSGDAYEQYF
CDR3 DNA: TGTGCCAGCAGTTTGTCCGGGGACGCCTACGAGCAGTACTTC

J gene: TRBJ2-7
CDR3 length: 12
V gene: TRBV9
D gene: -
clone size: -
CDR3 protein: CASSVEDEEQYF
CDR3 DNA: TGTGCCAGCAGCGTAGAGGATGAGGAGCAGTACTTC

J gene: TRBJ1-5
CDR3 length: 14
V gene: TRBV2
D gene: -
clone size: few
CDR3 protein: CASSDHNSNQPQHF
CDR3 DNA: TGTGCCAGCAGTGATCACAATAGCAATCAGCCCCAGCATTTT

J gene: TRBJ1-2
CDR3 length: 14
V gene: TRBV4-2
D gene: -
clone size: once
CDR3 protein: CASSQDRTGDGYTF
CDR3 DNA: TGTGCCAGCAGCCAAGATCGGACGGGCGATGGCTACACCTTC

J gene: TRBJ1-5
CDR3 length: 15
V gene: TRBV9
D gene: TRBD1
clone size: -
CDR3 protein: CASSAGTGYNQPQHF
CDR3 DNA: TGTGCCAGCAGCGCCGGGACAGGTTACAATCAGCCCCAGCATTTT

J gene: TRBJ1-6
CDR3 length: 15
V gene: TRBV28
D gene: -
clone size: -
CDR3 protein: CATHGGARANSPLHF
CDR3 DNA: TGTGCCACCCATGGGGGCGCCCGGGCCAATTCACCCCTCCACTTT

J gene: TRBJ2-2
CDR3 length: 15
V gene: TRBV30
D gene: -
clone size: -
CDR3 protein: CAWSKEVKSSGELFF
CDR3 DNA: TGTGCCTGGAGTAAAGAGGTAAAGAGTTCCGGGGAGCTGTTTTTT

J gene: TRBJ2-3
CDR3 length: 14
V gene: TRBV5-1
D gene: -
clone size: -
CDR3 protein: CASSPPISTDTQYF
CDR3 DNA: TGCGCCAGCAGCCCTCCCATTTCCACAGATACGCAGTATTTT

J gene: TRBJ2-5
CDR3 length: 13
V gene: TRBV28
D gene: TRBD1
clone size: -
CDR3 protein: CASSLLTGSSQYF
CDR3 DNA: TGTGCCAGCAGTTTATTGACAGGGAGCTCCCAGTACTTC

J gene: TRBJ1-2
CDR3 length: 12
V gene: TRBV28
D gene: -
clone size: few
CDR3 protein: CASSSDRGGYTF
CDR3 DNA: TGTGCCAGCAGTTCCGACAGAGGTGGCTACACCTTC

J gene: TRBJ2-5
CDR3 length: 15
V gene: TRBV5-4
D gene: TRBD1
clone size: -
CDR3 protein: CASSLRAGGRQTQYF
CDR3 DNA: TGTGCCAGCAGCTTGCGGGCAGGGGGTCGACAGACCCAGTACTTC

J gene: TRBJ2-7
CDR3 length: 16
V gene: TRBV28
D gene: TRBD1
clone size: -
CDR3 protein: CASSRTGGGRSYEQYF
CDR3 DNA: TGTGCCAGCAGTCGTACAGGGGGCGGAAGGTCCTACGAGCAGTACTTC

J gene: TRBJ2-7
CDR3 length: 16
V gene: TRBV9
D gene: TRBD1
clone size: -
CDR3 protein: CASSVGGTGELHEQYF
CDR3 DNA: TGTGCCAGCAGCGTAGGTGGGACAGGGGAGCTCCACGAGCAGTACTTC

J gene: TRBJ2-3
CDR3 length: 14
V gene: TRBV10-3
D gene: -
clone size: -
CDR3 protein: CAISDVPSTDTQYF
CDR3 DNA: TGTGCCATCAGTGATGTCCCCAGCACAGATACGCAGTATTTT

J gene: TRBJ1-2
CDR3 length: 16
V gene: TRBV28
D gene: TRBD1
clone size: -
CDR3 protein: CASRLPGQGEAFGYTF
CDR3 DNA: TGTGCCAGCAGACTTCCGGGACAGGGAGAAGCCTTTGGCTACACCTTC

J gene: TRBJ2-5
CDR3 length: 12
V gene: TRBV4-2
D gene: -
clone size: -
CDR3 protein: CASSQDLKTQYF
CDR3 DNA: TGTGCCAGCAGCCAAGATTTAAAGACCCAGTACTTC

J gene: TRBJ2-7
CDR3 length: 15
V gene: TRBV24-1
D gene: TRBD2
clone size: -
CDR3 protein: CATIKLAGGPYEQYF
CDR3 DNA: TGTGCCACCATCAAACTAGCGGGAGGGCCTTACGAGCAGTACTTC

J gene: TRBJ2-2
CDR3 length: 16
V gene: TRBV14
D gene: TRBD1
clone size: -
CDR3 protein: CASSRTGGAWAGELFF
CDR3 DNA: TGTGCCAGCAGCCGGACAGGGGGCGCCTGGGCCGGGGAGCTGTTTTTT

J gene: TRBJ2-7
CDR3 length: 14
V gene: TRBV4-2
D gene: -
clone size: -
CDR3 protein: CASSQGTGNYEQYF
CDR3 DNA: TGTGCCAGCAGCCAAGGAACAGGGAACTACGAGCAGTACTTC

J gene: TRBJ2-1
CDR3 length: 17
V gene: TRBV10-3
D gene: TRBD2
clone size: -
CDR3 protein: CAITSSGKKGTYNEQFF
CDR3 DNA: TGTGCCATCACATCTAGCGGGAAGAAGGGTACTTACAATGAGCAGTTCTTC

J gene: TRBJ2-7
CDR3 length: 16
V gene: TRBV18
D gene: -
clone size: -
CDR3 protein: CASSQIMGAGIYEQYF
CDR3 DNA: TGTGCCAGCTCACAGATCATGGGGGCGGGCATTTACGAGCAGTACTTC

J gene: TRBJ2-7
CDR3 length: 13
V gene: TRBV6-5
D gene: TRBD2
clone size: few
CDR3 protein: CASKPPGGGEQYF
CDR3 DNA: TGTGCCAGCAAACCCCCGGGGGGGGGTGAGCAGTACTTC

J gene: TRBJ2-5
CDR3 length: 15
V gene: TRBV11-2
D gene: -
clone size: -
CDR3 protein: CASSLDWTASGTQYF
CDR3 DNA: TGTGCCAGCAGCTTAGACTGGACGGCATCTGGGACCCAGTACTTC

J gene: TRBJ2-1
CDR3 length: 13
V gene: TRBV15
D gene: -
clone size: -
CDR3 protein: CATTDPSYNEQFF
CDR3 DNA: TGTGCCACAACGGACCCCTCCTACAATGAGCAGTTCTTC

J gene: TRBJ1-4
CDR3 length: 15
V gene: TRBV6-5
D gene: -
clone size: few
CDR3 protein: CASSYAGAGNEKLFF
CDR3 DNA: TGTGCCAGCAGTTACGCGGGGGCCGGTAATGAAAAACTGTTTTTT

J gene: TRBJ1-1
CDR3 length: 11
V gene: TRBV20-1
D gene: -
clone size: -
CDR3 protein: CSARTEVEAFF
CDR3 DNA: TGCAGTGCTAGGACGGAGGTTGAAGCTTTCTTT

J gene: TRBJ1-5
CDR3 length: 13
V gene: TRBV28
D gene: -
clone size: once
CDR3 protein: CASRLISNQPQHF
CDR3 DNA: TGTGCCAGCAGACTGATTAGCAATCAGCCCCAGCATTTT

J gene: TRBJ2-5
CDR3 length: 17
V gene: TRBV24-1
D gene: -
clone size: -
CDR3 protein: CATSDSRFSRGGETQYF
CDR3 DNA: TGTGCCACCAGTGATTCCCGATTTTCCAGGGGAGGAGAGACCCAGTACTTC